Below, 11 T cell receptor beta chains from the same sample are listed, as sequenced in a study of cytomegalovirus exposure and HLA in healthy donors. TCRdb's table, derived via immunoSEQ multiplex PCR, lists solely in-frame clones and lacks some. The data show about 200,000 clones, around 90% seen once. The sample consisted of PBMCs. These receptors were obtained from a young woman in good health and CMV-seronegative.

This clone was picked up one time. V is TRBV30 and J is TRBJ2-2; 8 positions match TRBD2. Germline V gives CDR1 GTSNPN, CDR2 SVGIG (reference sequence). The J segment lost 4 bases and the V segment lost 6 bases, leaving 4 bases of the junction unmatched. The CDR3 contains 13 residues. The CDR3 is CACQSGSTGELFF. For the CDR3, the DNA is TGTGCCTGTCAAAGCGGGAGCACCGGGGAGCTGTTTTTT.

The V call is TRBV6-5, the J call TRBJ1-1, with D maybe TRBD1 (6 bases). Trimming removed 3 bases at V and 6 bases at J, with 20 bases between. The CDR3 is made up of 16 amino acids. Germline CDR1 MNHEY, CDR2 SVGAGI. The CDR3 nucleotides are TGTGCCAGCAGTTATACTCCCTCACAGGGTCACGCTGAAGCTTTCTTT. Protein product: CASSYTPSQGHAEAFF.

This clone was seen just once. J is TRBJ2-3 and V is TRBV2; no definite D call. V gave up 2 bases and J gave up 3 bases, with 6 bases separating them. The CDR3 runs 13 residues. Germline V gene sequence: CDR1 SNHLY, CDR2 FYNNEI. In nucleotides, the CDR3 is TGTGCCAGCAGTGAACTGGCTACAGATACGCAGTATTTT. It translates to CASSELATDTQYF.

A few counts support this clone. The rearrangement joins TRBV19 to TRBJ2-7; D might be TRBD2 (6 bases). The germline CDR1 and CDR2 sequences are LNHDA and SQIVND (reference sequence). This CDR3 spans 13 amino acids. The V gene lost 3 bases and the J gene lost 7 bases, with 13 bases spanning the gap. The CDR3 sequence is CASSMGGAREQYF. In DNA form, the CDR3 reads TGTGCCAGTAGTATGGGCGGGGCGAGGGAGCAGTACTTC.

The chain employs TRBV27 and TRBJ2-1; tentatively, D is TRBD1 (6 bases). Germline CDR1 is MNHEY and CDR2 is SMNVEV (reference sequence). The ends were cut back, 6 bases at V and 7 bases at J, with 7 bases in the middle. The CDR3 runs to 11 residues. The CDR3 DNA reads as TGTGCCAGCAGCACAGGGAATGAGCAGTTCTTC. Its protein product is CASSTGNEQFF.

The chain employs TRBV5-1 and TRBJ2-3; 12 nucleotides align to TRBD2. The trim removed 4 bases at V and 4 bases at J, leaving 7 bases unmatched. CDR1 is SGHRS, CDR2 YFSETQ, per germline. CDR3 size: 16 residues. The CDR3 protein is CASSLRLAGAPDTQYF. CDR3 coding DNA: TGCGCCAGCAGCCTGAGACTAGCGGGAGCTCCAGATACGCAGTATTTT.

The V call is TRBV7-6, the J call TRBJ2-7; possibly TRBD2 for D (7 bases). V lost 2 bases, J lost 3 bases, and 20 bases lay in between. CDR1 and CDR2 (germline): SGHVS, FNYEAQ. CDR3 length equals 17 residues. The CDR3 region has the DNA TGTGCCAGCAGCTTATATGGGGCACGCGGGGGACACTACGAGCAGTACTTC. Its protein is CASSLYGARGGHYEQYF.

With regard to this clone: The same CDR3 also results from other DNA sequences found in this sample. This rearrangement joins TRBV7-9 to TRBJ2-1; 8 positions match TRBD2. After removal of 5 bases from V and 0 bases from J, the junction contained 3 bases not matched to a gene. The CDR3 is 15 residues long. Germline V CDR1 and CDR2: SEHNR, FQNEAQ (reference sequence). The CDR3 DNA reads TGTGCCAGCAGCCCCAGCGGGAGCTCCTACAATGAGCAGTTCTTC. Encoded protein: CASSPSGSSYNEQFF.

The chain carries TRBV15 and TRBJ1-1; D gene uncertain. The V and J ends lost 1 base and 4 bases respectively, with 16 bases between them. CDR3 size: 16 residues. Germline V gives CDR1 LNHNV, CDR2 YYDKDF (reference sequence). DNA of the CDR3: TGTGCCACCAGCAGAGGGGTAATGCAGGCCCGCACTGAAGCTTTCTTT. Its protein product is CATSRGVMQARTEAFF.

The rearrangement joins TRBV5-4 to TRBJ1-1; TRBD1 aligns across 9 bases. The V and J ends lost 5 bases and 5 bases, in that order; junction bases with no gene match: 10. This CDR3 has 15 residues. Germline CDR1 and CDR2: SGHNT and YYREEE (reference sequence). CDR3 DNA sequence: TGTGCCAGCAGTCTACAGGGGGCGGATTTGACTGAAGCTTTCTTT. Translated, it gives CASSLQGADLTEAFF. Using reference TRBV5-4 and TRBJ1-1 for the parts outside the CDR3, the full variable domain is ETGVTQSPTHLIKTRGQQVTLRCSSQSGHNTVSWYQQALGQGPQFIFQYYREEENGRGNFPPRFSGLQFPNYSSELNVNALELDDSALYLCASSLQGADLTEAFFGQGTRLTVV.

The CDR3 here is CASSTGLSSYEQYF. Written as DNA, the CDR3 is TGTGCCAGTAGCACGGGACTGAGCTCCTACGAGCAGTACTTC. This chain links TRBV19 with TRBJ2-7, with a possible D match to TRBD2 (6 bases). From germline, CDR1 is LNHDA and CDR2 SQIVND (reference sequence). Trimming shortened V by 6 bases and J by 0 bases, and 12 bases separated the two germline ends. The CDR3 runs 14 residues.